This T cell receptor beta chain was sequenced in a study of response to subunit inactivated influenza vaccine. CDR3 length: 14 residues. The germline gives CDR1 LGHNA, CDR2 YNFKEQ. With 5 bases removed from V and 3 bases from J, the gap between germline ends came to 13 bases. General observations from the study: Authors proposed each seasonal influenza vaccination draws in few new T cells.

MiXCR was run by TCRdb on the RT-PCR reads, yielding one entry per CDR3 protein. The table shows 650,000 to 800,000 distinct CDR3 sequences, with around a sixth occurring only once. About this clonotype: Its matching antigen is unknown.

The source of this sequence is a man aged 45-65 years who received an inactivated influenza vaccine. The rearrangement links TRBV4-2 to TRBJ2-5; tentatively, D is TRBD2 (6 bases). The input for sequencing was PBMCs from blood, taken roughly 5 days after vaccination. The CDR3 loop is CASSSPPGEETQYF. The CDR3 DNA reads TGTGCCAGCAGCTCGCCCCCGGGAGAAGAGACCCAGTACTTC.